This TCR beta chain was identified during a study of cytomegalovirus exposure and HLA in healthy donors. Amplification used 60 Vbeta primers and 13 Jbeta primers. Using immunoSEQ multiplex PCR, the repertoire was profiled, and TCRdb retains in-frame clones only, with some absent. The sample holds over 150,000 clones, 79% seen once. Germline V gene sequence: CDR1 SGHTA, CDR2 FQGNSA. The CDR3 contains 13 residues. Trimming removed 5 bases at V and 7 bases at J, with 12 bases between. The clonotype originates from a middle-aged man in good health and CMV-seronegative. The V call is TRBV7-2, the J call TRBJ2-1; TRBD2 might be the D (5 bases). The sequencing sample was made of PBMCs. The CDR3, as DNA: TGTGCCAGCAGCCAACCCGGCGGGAATGAGCAGTTCTTC. The encoded protein is CASSQPGGNEQFF.